The present T cell receptor beta chain was sequenced within a study of T cells in women clearing cervical HPV infection. About the study: Women with histologically confirmed HPV16-related CIN3 or worse, 2 with invasive cancer, served as cases. Controls gave blood once infection was undetectable; cases at lesion identification.

Regarding this clone: The CDR3 goes on 3 residues after the read ends, and that part is filled in from the germline J gene.

There are 16 residues in the CDR3. V lost 9 bases and J lost 7, with 25 bases in between. CDR1 LNHDA and CDR2 SQIVND come from the germline V gene (reference sequence). immunoSEQ multiplex PCR used an average of around 1,100 ng genomic DNA. Some clones are missing from TCRdb's copy, which holds only in-frame ones; the method was immunoSEQ multiplex PCR. The sample features 35,000 to 45,000 clones, with 1% to 1.5% in its top ten. The source is a woman between 18 and 69 years old with a cervical HPV16 infection that either progressed to CIN3+ or cleared (not recorded which). The sample taken for sequencing was blood buffy coat. The chain is built from TRBV19 and TRBJ2-1, with D possibly TRBD2 on 6 matching bases. Here the CDR3 reads CASNPFTGDLGNEQFF. The CDR3 bases that were read are TGTGCCAGCAATCCCTTTACGGGGGACCTGGGGAATGAG.